Each of the 16 T cell receptor beta chains below was sequenced from the same sample in a study of cytomegalovirus exposure and HLA in healthy donors (dated by TCRdb to about 2017). The library was obtained by the immunoSEQ multiplex PCR assay. A mixture of 60 forward primers for TCR Vbeta segments and 13 reverse primers for TCR Jbeta segments was used in the multiplex PCR. This is the immuneACCESS table as TCRdb keeps it, with only in-frame sequences that have V and J called. A part of the clones is gone; compared with another copy, unresolved V genes explain less than half, and the rest is unexplained. The sample records some 180,000 clones, around 80% of which are singletons. The biggest ten clones account for about 1.3% of the sample. Sequencing input: PBMCs. These receptors were collected from a girl aged 10-17 years in good health and CMV-seropositive.

The J gene is TRBJ1-2, the V gene TRBV18; perhaps TRBD1 as D (5 bases). Trimming took off 2 bases at V and 4 bases at J, with 8 bases between the two ends. Germline CDR1 reads KGHSH; CDR2 reads LQKENI. This CDR3 region has 13 residues. CDR3 in amino acids: CASSPDSIYGYTF. Written as DNA, the CDR3 is TGTGCCAGCTCACCAGACAGTATCTATGGCTACACCTTC.

V and J are TRBV6-6 and TRBJ2-1; D possibly corresponds to TRBD2 (6 bases). The germline V and J ends were trimmed by 6 bases and 0 bases, with 9 bases remaining between them. Per germline, CDR1 MNHNY and CDR2 SVGAGI (reference sequence). The CDR3 length is 14 residues. The CDR3 region has the DNA TGTGCCAGCAGGGAGGGTCGCTCCTACAATGAGCAGTTCTTC. It encodes CASREGRSYNEQFF.

The rearrangement uses TRBV7-9 and TRBJ2-1, with a possible D match to TRBD2 (5 bases). Germline CDR1 SEHNR, CDR2 FQNEAQ (reference sequence). The V and J ends lost 7 bases and 6 bases respectively, with 13 bases between them. The CDR3 covers 13 residues. The CDR3 DNA reads as TGTGCCAGCACCGGGGATTGGGGCAATGAGCAGTTCTTC. Its translation is CASTGDWGNEQFF.

The V and J genes are TRBV11-3 and TRBJ2-1, with 13 positions matching TRBD2. The CDR3 spans 14 residues. The V and J ends lost 7 bases and 9 bases, in that order; junction bases with no gene match: 6. Germline CDR1 is SGHNT and CDR2 is YENEEA. Written as DNA, the CDR3 is TGTGCCAGCACCCGGACTAGCGGGAGCCTTGAGCAGTTCTTC. The encoded protein is CASTRTSGSLEQFF.

V gene TRBV5-4 combines with J gene TRBJ2-5; 9 bases line up with TRBD1. V trimming: 1 base; J trimming: 6 bases; junction bases outside the gene matches: 7. CDR3 size: 15 residues. Germline lookup yields CDR1 SGHNT and CDR2 YYREEE (reference sequence). CDR3 nucleotide sequence: TGTGCCAGCAGCTTGCATACAGGGGGCGTACAGACCCAGTACTTC. Amino acids: CASSLHTGGVQTQYF.

The genes are TRBV29-1 and TRBJ2-1, with D hard to call. V was pared by 6 bases and J by 9 bases, with 15 bases between. Germline V lookup: CDR1 SQVTM, CDR2 ANQGSEA. The CDR3 totals 12 residues. CDR3 coding DNA: TGCAGCGTAAGGTCCCCGACGGGTGAGCAGTTCTTC. Translating it yields CSVRSPTGEQFF.

The chain carries TRBV18 and TRBJ2-1; 11 bases are shared with TRBD2. Germline CDR1 KGHSH, CDR2 LQKENI. The junction had 7 bases not matched to a gene; V was cut back by 3 bases and J by 0 bases. The CDR3 length is 18 residues. This CDR3 is CASSPLTSGDSSYNEQFF. In DNA form, the CDR3 reads TGTGCCAGCTCACCTCTGACTAGCGGGGATAGCTCCTACAATGAGCAGTTCTTC.

This chain links TRBV10-1 with TRBJ2-6; D uncertain. V lost 3 bases and J 0 bases, leaving 6 bases between the germline ends. Germline CDR1 WNHNN, CDR2 SYGVQD (reference sequence). There are 15 residues in the CDR3. The CDR3 DNA reads TGCGCCAGCAGTGATCTGCGCTCTGGGGCCAACGTCCTGACTTTC. As protein: CASSDLRSGANVLTF.

The J gene is TRBJ2-1, the V gene TRBV29-1; maybe TRBD1 (5 bases). With 8 bases removed from V and 10 bases from J, the gap between germline ends came to 15 bases. Per germline, CDR1 SQVTM and CDR2 ANQGSEA. The CDR3 sequence is 11 residues long. CDR3 nucleotides: TGCAGCACGCCCCAGGGTTACGAGCAGTTCTTC. Translated, it gives CSTPQGYEQFF.

The chain joins TRBV10-3 to TRBJ1-2; 7 bases map to TRBD1. Germline values: CDR1 ENHRY, CDR2 SYGVKD. The CDR3 spans 18 residues. With V trimmed by 3 bases and J by 3 bases, 16 bases remained unmatched. This CDR3 reads CAISESGTADRLDYGYTF. The CDR3, as DNA: TGTGCCATCAGTGAATCCGGGACAGCCGACCGATTGGACTATGGCTACACCTTC.

The V gene is TRBV6-1, the J gene TRBJ2-2; 7 nucleotides agree with TRBD2. Germline lookup yields CDR1 MNHNS and CDR2 SASEGT. V shed 6 bases and J 4 bases; nucleotides not matched to a gene: 5. This CDR3 is built from 14 residues. Written as DNA, the CDR3 is TGTGCCAGCAGGGGGGGGTGGGGCACCGGGGAGCTGTTTTTT. This gives the protein CASRGGWGTGELFF.

This clone was detected only once. V and J are TRBV29-1 and TRBJ2-5, with a weak D call TRBD2 (6 bases). The CDR3 sequence is 15 residues long. The germline V gene has CDR1 SQVTM and CDR2 ANQGSEA. Trimming stripped 4 bases from V and 5 bases from J, with 20 bases between. DNA of the CDR3: TGCAGCGTTGTTTTGGAGGGAGCGGCTTGGGAGACCCAGTACTTC. Encoded protein: CSVVLEGAAWETQYF.

This chain uses TRBV6-1 with TRBJ2-7, with 11 bases aligning to TRBD2. Germline loops: CDR1 MNHNS, CDR2 SASEGT. The CDR3 is 16 amino acids. V was clipped by 1 base and J by 3 bases; unmatched bases: 5. As DNA, the CDR3 is TGTGCCAGCAGTGAAGAAGGACTAGCGGGCCTCTACGAGCAGTACTTC. Protein sequence: CASSEEGLAGLYEQYF.

The rearrangement links TRBV7-2 to TRBJ2-5; D is undetermined. The V gene's germline CDR1 is SGHTA and CDR2 FQGNSA. This CDR3 comprises 15 residues. V lost 2 bases, J lost 3 bases, and 13 bases lay in between. The CDR3 protein is CASSLHPRNEETQYF. DNA of the CDR3: TGTGCCAGCAGCTTACACCCGAGGAACGAAGAGACCCAGTACTTC.

V is TRBV7-9 and J is TRBJ2-3; D perhaps matches TRBD2 (5 bases). Per germline, CDR1 SEHNR and CDR2 FQNEAQ (reference sequence). This CDR3 has 15 residues. The V end lost 4 bases, the J end lost 4 bases, and 15 bases lay between the germline ends. The CDR3 reads CASSSLVISADTQYF. The DNA of the CDR3 is TGTGCCAGCAGCTCACTAGTGATTAGTGCAGATACGCAGTATTTT. Full variable domain (remainder filled in from reference TRBV7-9 and TRBJ2-3): DTGVSQNPRHKITKRGQNVTFRCDPISEHNRLYWYRQTLGQGPEFLTYFQNEAQLEKSRLLSDRFSAERPKGSFSTLEIQRTEQGDSAMYLCASSSLVISADTQYFGPGTRLTVL.

The chain couples TRBV30 to TRBJ2-1, with a possible D match to TRBD2 (5 bases). This CDR3 region has 13 residues. In germline, CDR1 is GTSNPN, CDR2 SVGIG (reference sequence). Trimming pared 8 bases from V and 7 bases from J, leaving 18 bases between. The DNA for the CDR3 is TGTGCCGGAGTAACCCCTTCGGGGAATGAGCAGTTCTTC. Translated: CAGVTPSGNEQFF.